One TCR beta chain is described in this entry. This entry comes from a study of blood T cell repertoires in COVID-19. Per the study methods: Nucleated cell number was recorded as an estimate derived from reference gene primer amplification. TCRdb's copy holds only in-frame clones and misses some; the assay was immunoSEQ multiplex PCR. The V and J calls and clone size come from that table; D and trimming were worked out from the DNA. The sample includes roughly 70,000 clones, approximately 90% seen only once; the top ten take approximately 20%. The receptor comes from a woman older than 75 with acute or convalescent COVID-19. Sequenced sample: peripheral blood.

CDR3 sequence: CASTRLAGGYTNTGELFF. DNA for the CDR3: TGTGCCAGCACCCGACTAGCGGGGGGCTACACGAACACCGGGGAGCTGTTTTTT. This rearrangement joins TRBV27 to TRBJ2-2; 13 bases line up with TRBD2. V shed 7 bases, J shed 0 bases, and the junction held 8 bases outside the gene matches. CDR1 MNHEY and CDR2 SMNVEV come from the germline V gene (reference sequence). The CDR3 covers 18 residues.